The 21 T cell receptor beta chains below all came from one sample that was sequenced in a study of neurological immune-mediated disorders. TCRdb passed the 5' RACE reads through MiXCR, listing each CDR3 protein once. The data hold under 80,000 distinct CDR3 sequences, with around 14% observed a single time. The material sequenced was PBMCs. Receptors originate from a woman aged 50 to 65 in good health.

The chain is built from TRBV7-9 and TRBJ1-5; tentative D call: TRBD1 (5 bases). Deletions cut 7 bases from V and 5 bases from J, with 15 bases between. CDR3 size: 14 residues. Germline CDR1 reads SEHNR; CDR2 reads FQNEAQ (reference sequence). The CDR3 spells CASNPGGGDQPQHF. The CDR3 DNA follows: TGTGCCAGCAACCCCGGGGGGGGGGATCAGCCCCAGCATTTT.

This clonotype was picked up many times. CDR3 DNA sequence: TGTGCCAGCAGCTTACTGACTAGCGGGGAAGCAGATACGCAGTATTTT. Translation: CASSLLTSGEADTQYF. This chain links TRBV7-8 with TRBJ2-3, with 11 bases identical to TRBD2. CDR3 length: 16 residues. CDR1 is SGHVS and CDR2 is FQNEAQ in the germline V gene. Losses at the gene ends were 2 bases for V and 4 bases for J; bases not matched to a gene: 5. The full variable domain, completed using reference TRBV7-8 and TRBJ2-3, is GAGVSQSPRYKVAKRGQDVALRCDPISGHVSLFWYQQALGQGPEFLTYFQNEAQLDKSGLPSDRFFAERPEGSVSTLKIQRTQQEDSAVYLCASSLLTSGEADTQYFGPGTRLTVL.

Regarding this clonotype: Since a much larger clone is just one base distant, this may be a read error. This chain connects TRBV5-5 to TRBJ2-5; D unclear. The V and J ends lost 4 bases and 5 bases respectively, with 15 bases between them. CDR3 length: 14 amino acids. The germline V gene has CDR1 SGHKS and CDR2 YYEKEE (reference sequence). The CDR3 protein is CASSPLDPSETQYF. Written as DNA, the CDR3 is TGTGCCAGCAGCCCGTTGGACCCCAGCGAGACCCAGTACTTC.

The rearrangement uses TRBV5-1 and TRBJ2-7; TRBD1 might be the D (6 bases). CDR1 and CDR2 (germline): SGHRS, YFSETQ. V was cut by 5 bases and J by 6 bases, with 21 bases left in between. The CDR3 extends over 15 amino acids. The CDR3 DNA is TGCGCCAGCAGGACAATACCAGGGGAAGCTGGCGAGCAGTACTTC. This encodes CASRTIPGEAGEQYF.

The table lists this clonotype with many counts. The V gene is TRBV5-1, the J gene TRBJ1-5; 8 bases agree with TRBD1. The CDR3 loop spans 16 amino acids. V lost 4 bases, J lost 0 bases, and 6 bases stayed unmatched. The V gene's germline CDR1 is SGHRS and CDR2 YFSETQ. CDR3 in DNA: TGCGCCAGCAGCCCCGGACAGGGAGGTAGCAATCAGCCCCAGCATTTT. Protein sequence: CASSPGQGGSNQPQHF.

This clonotype appeared many times. The V call is TRBV20-1, the J call TRBJ2-1; 7 bases line up with TRBD2. Germline V gene lookup returns CDR1 DFQATT and CDR2 SNEGSKA (reference sequence). The CDR3 has 13 amino acids. V was pared by 8 bases and J by 7 bases, with 11 bases of the junction left unmatched. The CDR3, as DNA: TGCAGTCAGAGTGTAGGGCGGGGGAATGAGCAGTTCTTC. Protein sequence: CSQSVGRGNEQFF.

The sample holds many counts of this clonotype. The chain has TRBV12-3 or TRBV12-4 and TRBJ2-7; 8 bases agree with TRBD2. CDR3 size: 14 residues. The V segment lost 3 bases and the J segment 1 base; nucleotides outside the gene matches: 2. CDR3 in DNA: TGTGCCAGCAGTTTCCGGGGGGGGTCCTACGAGCAGTACTTC. Translated: CASSFRGGSYEQYF.

The CDR3 region is CASSSRDYGALEQYF. CDR3 nucleotide sequence: TGTGCCAGCAGCTCCCGGGACTATGGGGCGTTAGAGCAGTACTTC. The chain combines TRBV5-6 with TRBJ2-7, with 7 bases identical to TRBD2. CDR3 size: 15 residues. CDR1 SGHDT and CDR2 YYEEEE come from the germline V gene. V shed 3 bases, J shed 7 bases, and the junction held 13 bases outside the gene matches.

This clonotype was seen repeatedly, ten times or more. The rearrangement links TRBV7-2 to TRBJ1-5; D is possibly TRBD1 (5 bases). Deletions cut 2 bases from V and 3 bases from J, with 8 bases between. The CDR3 is made up of 14 amino acids. Germline V gives CDR1 SGHTA, CDR2 FQGNSA. As DNA, the CDR3 is TGTGCCAGCAGCTTAACGGGACCCAATCAGCCCCAGCATTTT. This codes for CASSLTGPNQPQHF.

Concerning this clonotype: A much larger clone differs from this one at a single base, so this may be a read error. V gene TRBV12-3 or TRBV12-4 combines with J gene TRBJ2-2; possibly TRBD2 for D (5 bases). The CDR3 loop spans 16 amino acids. Trimming left V 6 bases short and J 4 bases short, with 18 bases between. The CDR3 reads CASSTSGRVSTGELFF. The DNA for the CDR3 is TGTGCCAGCAGCACGTCCGGGCGGGTCTCCACCGGGGAGCTGTTTTTT.

The gene calls are TRBV27 and TRBJ2-2; either TRBD1 or TRBD2 may fit D (6 bases each). CDR1 is MNHEY, CDR2 SMNVEV, per germline (reference sequence). Trimming took off 6 bases at V and 0 bases at J, with 14 bases between the two ends. This CDR3 is built from 16 residues. The CDR3 here is CASSLWGAANTGELFF. In nucleotides, the CDR3 is TGTGCCAGCAGCCTTTGGGGGGCCGCGAACACCGGGGAGCTGTTTTTT.

This clonotype was counted at least ten times. V usage is TRBV5-1 and J usage is TRBJ2-5; unclear D gene. This CDR3 contains 14 residues. Between the trimmed V and J ends, which lost 0 bases and 2 bases, there was a span of 8 bases. CDR1 and CDR2 from the germline V gene are SGHRS and YFSETQ. The CDR3, as DNA: TGCGCCAGCAGCTTGGAAAGTTCTCAAGAGACCCAGTACTTC. Encoded protein: CASSLESSQETQYF.

This clonotype was recorded many times. The chain recombines TRBV7-2 with TRBJ1-2; D is undetermined. Germline V gene sequence: CDR1 SGHTA, CDR2 FQGNSA. The V end lost 1 base, the J end lost 2 bases, and 8 bases lay between the germline ends. The CDR3 is 14 amino acids. The DNA for the CDR3 is TGTGCCAGCAGCTTAGAAGGCCTAAACTATGGCTACACCTTC. Amino acids: CASSLEGLNYGYTF.

This clonotype has a count of ten or more. The genes are TRBV3-1 and TRBJ2-5, with D possibly TRBD2 on 6 matching bases. This CDR3 has 15 amino acids. Germline V gives CDR1 LGHDT, CDR2 YNNKEL (reference sequence). V lost 2 bases to trimming and J lost 5 bases, with 15 bases between them. The CDR3 sequence: CASSQNPSAWETQYF. The CDR3, as DNA: TGTGCCAGCAGCCAAAACCCTAGCGCTTGGGAGACCCAGTACTTC.

In its sample, this clonotype was seen a few times. The chain recombines TRBV27 with TRBJ2-7; TRBD2 matches at 8 bases. V was pared by 5 bases and J by 3 bases, with 9 bases of the junction left unmatched. CDR3 length equals 15 residues. CDR1 is MNHEY, CDR2 SMNVEV, per germline (reference sequence). The CDR3 here is CASSPGTRDYYEQYF. The CDR3 DNA reads TGTGCCAGCAGTCCCGGGACTAGGGATTACTACGAGCAGTACTTC.

This clonotype was seen ten or more times. The CDR3 coding sequence is TGCAGCGGCAGGGAAGGGTCAGATACGCAGTATTTT. Protein product: CSGREGSDTQYF. The chain is built from TRBV29-1 and TRBJ2-3, with D possibly TRBD1 on 5 matching bases. In germline, CDR1 is SQVTM, CDR2 ANQGSEA. V was shortened by 7 bases and J by 4 bases, with 12 bases between the two germline ends. The CDR3 contains 12 residues.

This clonotype was seen ten or more times. J is TRBJ2-3 and V is TRBV14, with no clear D. Per the germline V gene, CDR1 is SGHDN and CDR2 is FVKESK. The CDR3 has 15 residues. V dropped 4 bases and J dropped 1 base, with 12 bases sitting between them. The DNA of the CDR3 is TGTGCCAGCAGCCGAGGATCCACCCGCACAGATACGCAGTATTTT. Protein: CASSRGSTRTDTQYF.

The sample holds many counts of this clonotype. This rearrangement joins TRBV21-1 to TRBJ2-1; no check of the table's D call, TRBD2, against the DNA was made. TRBV21-1 is deemed a pseudogene. This CDR3 is 17 amino acids long. CDR3: CASSRGAKGLAGDEQFF. CDR3 nucleotides: TGTGCCAGCAGCCGAGGGGCAAAGGGACTAGCGGGGGATGAGCAGTTCTTC.

Ten or more counts support this clonotype. The rearrangement joins TRBV3-1 to TRBJ2-7; TRBD2 agrees at 7 bases. Germline-derived CDR1 and CDR2 are LGHDT and YNNKEL (reference sequence). The CDR3 is made up of 14 amino acids. V dropped 1 base and J dropped 4; count of bases not matched to a gene: 4. The chain's CDR3 is CASSQAASGYEQYF. As DNA, the CDR3 is TGTGCCAGCAGCCAAGCAGCTAGCGGTTACGAGCAGTACTTC.

A note on this clonotype: A much larger clone sits a single nucleotide away, making a read error possible. The chain carries TRBV12-3 or TRBV12-4 and TRBJ2-7; D is ambiguous. Trimming left V 2 bases short and J 6 bases short, with 11 bases between. This CDR3 region has 13 residues. For the CDR3, the DNA is TGTGCCAGCAGTTTATGGACCCTCGGCGAGCAGTACTTC. Encoded protein: CASSLWTLGEQYF.

A word on this clonotype: A much larger clone sits a single nucleotide away, making a read error possible. The gene calls are TRBV7-2 and TRBJ2-7; D is unclear. CDR3 length equals 15 residues. V was clipped by 1 base and J by 0 bases, with 10 bases between them. Germline V gene data show CDR1 as SGHTA and CDR2 as FQGNSA. The CDR3 DNA follows: TGTGCCAGCAGCTTAGATTGTACAGTCTCCTACGAGCAGTACTTC. Protein sequence: CASSLDCTVSYEQYF.